This T cell receptor (beta chain) was obtained from a study of Ad26.COV2.S vaccination and SARS-CoV-2 variants. Treatment of the sample: about 20 received Ad26.COV2.S at low or high dose, single or two shots; about 5 received placebo; per-sample allocation not given. Sampling happened 63 days after the first vaccine or placebo injection. This adult donor, from Boston, was 18-55 years old. What was given as vaccine was an Ad26 vector encoding Wuhan-strain SARS-CoV-2 spike. The CDR3 is made up of 15 amino acids. Germline values: CDR1 SGHTA, CDR2 FQGNSA. V lost 0 bases to trimming and J lost 3 bases, with 12 bases between them. TCRdb's copy holds only in-frame clones and misses some; the assay was immunoSEQ multiplex PCR. The data hold hundreds of thousands of clones, with approximately 92% observed a single time.

The sample in question was peripheral blood, obtained in a trial of Ad26.COV2.S vaccine versus placebo. The receptor comes from a person between 18 and 59 years old who received the Ad26.COV2.S COVID-19 vaccine or a placebo. The chain carries TRBV7-2 and TRBJ2-7; D gene uncertain. CDR3 sequence (DNA): TGTGCCAGCAGCTTAGCCCCACCGCGTAGCTACGAGCAGTACTTC. This gives the protein CASSLAPPRSYEQYF.